The next 19 T cell receptor beta chains were all read from a single sample in a study of early stage breast cancer tumors. Data came from immunoSEQ multiplex PCR; TCRdb stores just in-frame clones and leaves some out. This sample carries roughly 53,000 clones, just over 90% of them seen once, and the ten largest clones take 4% to 5.5%. Sequenced: blood. These receptor sequences come from a person between 65 and 79 years old with breast cancer.

The chain uses TRBV30 and TRBJ1-4; 11 nucleotides line up with TRBD1. The V gene end was trimmed by 2 bases and the J gene end by 10 bases; junction bases not matched to a gene: 9. CDR3 size: 15 residues. The V gene's germline CDR1 is GTSNPN and CDR2 SVGIG (reference sequence). Written as DNA, the CDR3 is TGTGCCTGGAGTCCATCCCTGGGACAGGGGGTAAAACTGTTTTTT. It is translated as CAWSPSLGQGVKLFF.

This clone was detected only a few times. This sequence joins TRBV11-2 and TRBJ1-1; D possibly corresponds to TRBD1 (5 bases). Germline V gene lookup returns CDR1 SGHAT and CDR2 FQNNGV. V was clipped by 5 bases and J by 8 bases, with 15 bases between them. The CDR3 extends over 13 amino acids. The CDR3 DNA reads TGTGCCAGCAGCCCTGGGGGGTTCCGAGAAGCTTTCTTT. Translated, it gives CASSPGGFREAFF.

This clone has a single count. The rearrangement links TRBV7-9 to TRBJ2-2; D perhaps matches TRBD2 (6 bases). The CDR3 contains 13 residues. V lost 6 bases, J lost 8 bases, and 13 bases lay in between. CDR1 SEHNR and CDR2 FQNEAQ come from the germline V gene (reference sequence). The CDR3 DNA is TGTGCCAGCAGTTGGGGGGAACCGGGGGAGCTGTTTTTT. Translated, it gives CASSWGEPGELFF. The full variable domain, with the rest looked up from reference TRBV7-9 and TRBJ2-2, is DTGVSQNPRHKITKRGQNVTFRCDPISEHNRLYWYRQTLGQGPEFLTYFQNEAQLEKSRLLSDRFSAERPKGSFSTLEIQRTEQGDSAMYLCASSWGEPGELFFGEGSRLTVL.

The chain couples TRBV5-6 to TRBJ1-2, with TRBD1 identical over 9 bases. Trimming removed 5 bases from V and 4 bases from J; junction bases left unmatched: 6. Germline values: CDR1 SGHDT, CDR2 YYEEEE. The CDR3 runs 14 residues. The CDR3 loop reads CASRGDRVTYGYTF. The CDR3 DNA sequence: TGTGCCAGCAGGGGGGACAGGGTGACCTATGGCTACACCTTC.

This sequence joins TRBV10-2 and TRBJ1-2; D unresolved. Trimming took 0 bases from V and 2 from J, leaving 10 bases between them. Germline lookup yields CDR1 WSHSY and CDR2 SAAADI. The CDR3 loop spans 15 amino acids. This CDR3 is CASSESRQMNYGYTF. CDR3 in DNA: TGCGCCAGCAGTGAGTCGAGGCAGATGAACTATGGCTACACCTTC.

The CDR3, as DNA: TGTGCCAGCAGCGTAGGAGGGTACGGGCAGCCCCAGCATTTT. Translation: CASSVGGYGQPQHF. The chain recombines TRBV9 with TRBJ1-5; no clear D gene. The CDR3 covers 14 residues. Trimming stripped 0 bases from V and 7 bases from J, with 11 bases between. Germline V gene data show CDR1 as SGDLS and CDR2 as YYNGEE.

The CDR3 here is CASSLEAFPTDTQYF. CDR3 nucleotide sequence: TGTGCCAGCAGCTTAGAAGCCTTTCCCACAGATACGCAGTATTTT. The chain employs TRBV7-6 and TRBJ2-3; D unclear. Germline CDR1 is SGHVS and CDR2 is FNYEAQ. The V end lost 1 base, the J end lost 2 bases, and 10 bases lay between the germline ends. There are 15 residues in the CDR3. Full variable domain (outside the CDR3, taken from reference TRBV7-6 and TRBJ2-3): GAGVSQSPRYKVTKRGQDVALRCDPISGHVSLYWYRQALGQGPEFLTYFNYEAQQDKSGLPNDRFSAERPEGSISTLTIQRTEQRDSAMYRCASSLEAFPTDTQYFGPGTRLTVL.

The chain couples TRBV28 to TRBJ1-1, with D tentatively TRBD1 (6 bases). The CDR3 totals 11 residues. Germline V gene sequence: CDR1 MDHEN, CDR2 SYDVKM. In DNA, the CDR3 is TGTGTAATACAGGGAAACACTGAAGCTTTCTTT. Its protein product is CVIQGNTEAFF.

The V call is TRBV6-6, the J call TRBJ2-7; D possibly corresponds to TRBD2 (5 bases). Trimming removed 5 bases at V and 5 bases at J, with 13 bases between. The CDR3 length is 13 residues. Germline V lookup: CDR1 MNHNY, CDR2 SVGAGI (reference sequence). The CDR3 region is CASSLTTGDEQYF. The CDR3 bases are TGTGCCAGCAGTCTGACTACTGGGGACGAGCAGTACTTC.

This chain joins TRBV5-1 and TRBJ1-3; perhaps TRBD1 as D (5 bases). Germline loops: CDR1 SGHRS, CDR2 YFSETQ. CDR3 length: 15 residues. V lost 7 bases to trimming and J lost 1 base, with 15 bases between them. The CDR3 here is CASRPATGSGNTIYF. For the CDR3, the DNA is TGCGCCAGCCGCCCCGCAACAGGTTCTGGAAACACCATATATTTT.

The chain joins TRBV6-1 to TRBJ2-7, with D unclear. The V gene's germline CDR1 is MNHNS and CDR2 SASEGT. CDR3 length equals 11 residues. V was clipped by 3 bases and J by 6 bases, with 6 bases between them. As DNA, the CDR3 is TGTGCCAGCAGTGACGTCAGCGAGCAGTACTTC. Translation: CASSDVSEQYF.

The chain carries TRBV5-6 and TRBJ1-5; possible D gene TRBD1, 5 bases. Trimming removed 2 bases at V and 2 bases at J, with 17 bases between. There are 17 residues in the CDR3. From germline, CDR1 is SGHDT and CDR2 YYEEEE. CDR3 sequence reads: CASSFAGGMVGNQPQHF. DNA of the CDR3: TGTGCCAGCAGCTTTGCGGGGGGGATGGTCGGCAATCAGCCCCAGCATTTT.

The chain joins TRBV11-3 to TRBJ2-7; 8 positions agree with TRBD1. CDR1 is SGHNT, CDR2 YENEEA, per germline. With 5 bases clipped from V and 6 bases from J, the junction kept 12 bases outside the gene matches. The CDR3 is 15 residues long. The DNA for the CDR3 is TGTGCCAGCAGCCCAGGGGGCGGAACTAAGTCCGAGCAGTACTTC. Its protein product is CASSPGGGTKSEQYF.

This rearrangement joins TRBV7-2 to TRBJ1-1; unclear D gene. V gave up 7 bases and J gave up 5 bases, with 14 bases separating them. The CDR3 has 13 residues. The germline CDR1 and CDR2 sequences are SGHTA and FQGNSA. The DNA for the CDR3 is TGTGCCAGCACCCTGCAGGAGGGAACTGAAGCTTTCTTT. Translation: CASTLQEGTEAFF.

The chain is built from TRBV6-5 and TRBJ1-2; possible D gene TRBD1, 5 bases. In germline, CDR1 is MNHEY, CDR2 SVGAGI. Trimming took 0 bases from V and 5 from J, leaving 13 bases between them. This CDR3 is 15 amino acids long. The CDR3 here is CASSYSKDGGYGYTF. CDR3 nucleotides: TGTGCCAGCAGTTACTCAAAGGACGGGGGATATGGCTACACCTTC.

For the CDR3, the DNA is TGCGCCAGCAGCCTCTCCCCTGTGGACTCAGGGGACGGGGAGCTGTTTTTT. Translation: CASSLSPVDSGDGELFF. The rearrangement links TRBV4-3 to TRBJ2-2, with a tentative D call TRBD1 (6 bases). The germline gives CDR1 LGHNA, CDR2 YSLEER. Trimming left V 4 bases short and J 7 bases short, with 22 bases between. CDR3 length equals 17 residues.

The V call is TRBV9, the J call TRBJ2-3; D is possibly TRBD2 (5 bases). CDR1 is SGDLS, CDR2 YYNGEE, per germline. V was trimmed by 4 bases and J by 8 bases, leaving 8 bases between them. This CDR3 is 11 amino acids long. The CDR3 coding sequence is TGTGCCAGCAGCTACGGAGGTACGCAGTATTTT. Protein sequence: CASSYGGTQYF. The full variable domain, in which reference TRBV9 and TRBJ2-3 provide the parts outside the CDR3, is DSGVTQTPKHLITATGQRVTLRCSPRSGDLSVYWYQQSLDQGLQFLIQYYNGEERAKGNILERFSAQQFPDLHSELNLSSLELGDSALYFCASSYGGTQYFGPGTRLTVL.

The chain carries TRBV19 and TRBJ2-7, with 8 bases lining up with TRBD2. Per germline, CDR1 LNHDA and CDR2 SQIVND (reference sequence). The ends lost 2 bases at V and 1 base at J; junction bases unmatched: 7. The CDR3 covers 16 residues. CDR3 residues: CASSISGRRSSYEQYF. The CDR3 region has the DNA TGTGCCAGTAGTATAAGCGGGAGACGGTCTTCCTACGAGCAGTACTTC.

V gene TRBV4-2 combines with J gene TRBJ1-5, with a tentative D call TRBD1 (6 bases). The V end lost 1 base, the J end lost 8 bases, and 9 bases lay between the germline ends. The germline gives CDR1 LGHNA, CDR2 YNFKEQ. CDR3 size: 13 residues. For the CDR3, the DNA is TGTGCCAGCAGCCAAGTACAGGGCGAGCCCCAGCATTTT. It translates to CASSQVQGEPQHF.